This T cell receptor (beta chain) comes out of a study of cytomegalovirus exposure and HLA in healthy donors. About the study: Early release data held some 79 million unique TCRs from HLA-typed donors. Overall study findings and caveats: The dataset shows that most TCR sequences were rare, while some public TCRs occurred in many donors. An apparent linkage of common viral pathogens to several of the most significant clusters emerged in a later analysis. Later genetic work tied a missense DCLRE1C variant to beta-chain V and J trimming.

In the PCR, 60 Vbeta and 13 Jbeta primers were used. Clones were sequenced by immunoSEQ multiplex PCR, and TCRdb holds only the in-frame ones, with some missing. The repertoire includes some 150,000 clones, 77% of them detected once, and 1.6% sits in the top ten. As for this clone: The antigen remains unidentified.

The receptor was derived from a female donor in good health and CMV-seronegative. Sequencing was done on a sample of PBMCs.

In nucleotides, the CDR3 is TGCGCCAGCAGCCCGGACAGCTCCTACGAGCAGTACTTC. Amino acids: CASSPDSSYEQYF. The V call is TRBV5-1, the J call TRBJ2-7, with D tentatively TRBD1 (6 bases). The CDR3 has 13 amino acids. Trimming left V 4 bases short and J 0 bases short, with 8 bases between. Germline V gene lookup returns CDR1 SGHRS and CDR2 YFSETQ.